The next 4 T cell receptor beta chains were all read from a single sample in a study of blood T cell repertoires in COVID-19. Produced via immunoSEQ multiplex PCR; TCRdb's table is partial and in-frame only. The sample lists around 400,000 clones, just over 90% occurring once. Sequencing was carried out using PBMCs or T cells enriched from blood (not recorded which). Receptors were obtained from a woman aged 40 to 55 who had been exposed to COVID-19.

The gene calls are TRBV5-5 and TRBJ1-1; D unresolved. Germline CDR1 is SGHKS and CDR2 is YYEKEE (reference sequence). V shed 6 bases and J shed 1 base, with 13 bases lying between them. This CDR3 is built from 14 residues. In DNA form, the CDR3 reads TGTGCCAGCACCCTCGGAGGGTCGAACACTGAAGCTTTCTTT. This sequence encodes CASTLGGSNTEAFF.

The rearrangement uses TRBV6-5 and TRBJ1-2, with 9 bases aligning to TRBD1. CDR1 MNHEY and CDR2 SVGAGI come from the germline V gene. The CDR3 loop spans 14 amino acids. The junction had 7 bases not matched to a gene; V was cut back by 6 bases and J by 5 bases. This CDR3 reads CASRSPTGGYGYTF. CDR3 DNA sequence: TGTGCCAGCAGGAGCCCGACAGGGGGTTATGGCTACACCTTC.

The chain carries TRBV15 and TRBJ1-2; TRBD1 agrees at 11 bases. The germline V gene encodes CDR1 LNHNV and CDR2 YYDKDF (reference sequence). The CDR3 totals 15 residues. Unmatched junction bases numbered 7, after V lost 2 bases and J lost 8 bases. CDR3 nucleotide sequence: TGTGCCACCAGCAGACCGGGACAGGGGGTGGGAGGCTACACCTTC. Residues: CATSRPGQGVGGYTF.

V is TRBV3-1 (or the pseudogene TRBV3-2) and J is TRBJ2-1; 9 bases match TRBD2. Looked up from germline, CDR1 is LGHDT and CDR2 is YNNKEL (reference sequence). The CDR3 is made up of 15 amino acids. Germline trimming cut 0 bases from V and 7 bases from J; bases unmatched to any gene: 4. Here the CDR3 DNA reads TGTGCCAGCAGCCAAGATTTCAGCGGGAGGAATGAGCAGTTCTTC. Translated, it gives CASSQDFSGRNEQFF.